This T cell receptor beta chain emerged from a study of shared clonotypes between healthy human individuals. About the research overall: Each donor contributed plates that comprised three CD4 naive, three CD4 memory, two CD8 naive and one CD8 memory. Study-level results: Approximately 4.5% was the fraction of naive CD4 clonotypes found shared across several donors.

CD8 cells regarded as naive lacked CD45RO, were positively chosen for CCR7, and omitted terminally differentiated effector memory CD45RA+ cells. Germline V gene sequence: CDR1 WSHSY, CDR2 SAAADI. This CDR3 region has 16 residues. V was cut by 2 bases and J by 5 bases, with 15 bases left in between. To note about this clone: Its antigen is not identified.

Genomic DNA per cell subset filled all wells of several immunoSEQ plates. About 200 ng DNA, 25,000 to 35,000 T cell genomes, went into each sorted-subset replicate PCR. Produced via immunoSEQ multiplex PCR; TCRdb's table is partial and in-frame only. The sample lists roughly 1,800,000 clones, approximately 95% occurring once. Sequenced: naive CD8+ T cells sorted from blood. The chain carries TRBV10-2 and TRBJ2-2; D tentatively reads TRBD1 or TRBD2 (5 bases each). The sequence came from a man younger than 35 in good health. The CDR3 protein is CASSEAGGVRTGELFF. Here the CDR3 DNA reads TGCGCCAGCAGTGAGGCTGGGGGAGTTAGGACCGGGGAGCTGTTTTTT.